These 23 T cell receptor beta chains were sequenced from one sample in a study of blood T cell repertoires in COVID-19. TCRdb's table, derived via immunoSEQ multiplex PCR, lists solely in-frame clones and lacks some. The sample has a few hundred thousand clones; 70% to 90% are singletons. Source material: peripheral blood. The receptor source for this set is a man aged 60 to 69 with acute or convalescent COVID-19.

This clone has only one observation. The V gene is TRBV14, the J gene TRBJ2-1; a possible D gene is TRBD2 (5 bases). V lost 4 bases and J lost 9, with 19 bases in between. Looked up from germline, CDR1 is SGHDN and CDR2 is FVKESK. This CDR3 is built from 15 residues. The CDR3 region is CASSRYGLGQVEQFF. The CDR3 DNA reads TGTGCCAGCAGCCGATATGGACTTGGGCAGGTTGAGCAGTTCTTC.

The chain recombines TRBV24-1 with TRBJ2-7, with 8 bases lining up with TRBD1. Trimming removed 4 bases from V and 3 bases from J; junction bases left unmatched: 1. This CDR3 has 13 amino acids. CDR1 KGHDR and CDR2 SFDVKD come from the germline V gene. DNA for the CDR3: TGTGCCACCAGTGAAGGACAGGGCTACGAGCAGTACTTC. It is translated as CATSEGQGYEQYF.

The V gene is TRBV19, the J gene TRBJ2-1; 7 bases fit TRBD1. CDR3 length equals 14 residues. Germline CDR1 and CDR2: LNHDA and SQIVND (reference sequence). V shed 8 bases, J shed 10 bases, and the junction held 14 bases outside the gene matches. The CDR3 region has the DNA TGTGCCAGTCGCCCCCGGGACAGCAATAGGGAGCAGTTCTTC. It codes for CASRPRDSNREQFF.

V gene TRBV18 combines with J gene TRBJ1-3, with a possible D match to TRBD1 (5 bases). Per germline, CDR1 KGHSH and CDR2 LQKENI. V dropped 1 base and J dropped 4 bases, with 14 bases sitting between them. The CDR3 sequence is 16 residues long. The CDR3 sequence: CASSPLSGRSGNTIYF. The CDR3 DNA sequence: TGTGCCAGCTCACCACTGTCAGGGAGGTCCGGAAACACCATATATTTT.

The CDR3 protein is CASSYSLGATDQPQHF. Here the CDR3 DNA reads TGTGCCAGCAGTTACAGTCTGGGGGCGACCGATCAGCCCCAGCATTTT. The chain uses TRBV6-5 and TRBJ1-5, with a possible D match to TRBD1 (6 bases). This CDR3 comprises 16 residues. The V gene lost 2 bases and the J gene lost 5 bases, with 16 bases spanning the gap. Per germline, CDR1 MNHEY and CDR2 SVGAGI.

The chain joins TRBV14 to TRBJ2-2; no clear D. The CDR3 covers 14 residues. Germline CDR1 and CDR2: SGHDN and FVKESK. The V and J ends lost 1 base and 3 bases respectively, with 6 bases between them. DNA for the CDR3: TGTGCCAGCAGCCAAGTGGAGTACACCGGGGAGCTGTTTTTT. Translating it yields CASSQVEYTGELFF. Full variable domain (remainder filled in from reference TRBV14 and TRBJ2-2): EAGVTQFPSHSVIEKGQTVTLRCDPISGHDNLYWYRRVMGKEIKFLLHFVKESKQDESGMPNNRFLAERTGGTYSTLKVQPAELEDSGVYFCASSQVEYTGELFFGEGSRLTVL.

This chain connects TRBV6-5 to TRBJ1-5; no firm D call. The CDR3 spans 14 residues. V was trimmed by 2 bases and J by 1 base, leaving 6 bases between them. Germline assignment: CDR1 MNHEY and CDR2 SVGAGI. CDR3 DNA: TGTGCCAGCAGTTACGGGCAGAGCAATCAGCCCCAGCATTTT. Its protein is CASSYGQSNQPQHF.

The chain recombines TRBV10-3 with TRBJ2-5; perhaps TRBD1 as D (6 bases). The germline V and J ends were trimmed by 10 bases and 0 bases, with 15 bases remaining between them. The V gene's germline CDR1 is ENHRY and CDR2 SYGVKD. The CDR3 loop spans 14 amino acids. CDR3 DNA sequence: TGTGCCACTCTTGACCGGGACAACCAAGAGACCCAGTACTTC. Translated: CATLDRDNQETQYF.

This clone was found a few times. The V gene is TRBV5-1, the J gene TRBJ2-2, with 7 bases identical to TRBD2. The CDR3 runs 13 residues. Germline CDR1 is SGHRS and CDR2 is YFSETQ. Trimming cost V 4 bases and J 9 bases; bases outside gene matches: 6. The CDR3 sequence: CASSEGTTRELFF. The CDR3 DNA is TGCGCCAGCAGCGAGGGGACTACCAGGGAGCTGTTTTTT.

The chain employs TRBV28 and TRBJ2-2, with 7 bases aligning to TRBD1. The CDR3 length is 20 residues. Germline lookup yields CDR1 MDHEN and CDR2 SYDVKM. Trimming at V came to 6 bases and at J to 7 bases, leaving 26 bases not matched to a gene. CDR3 in amino acids: CASRNIQFISRQGVDGELFF. The CDR3 bases are TGTGCCAGCAGAAACATACAGTTTATATCCAGGCAGGGGGTCGACGGGGAGCTGTTTTTT.

The V gene is TRBV18, the J gene TRBJ1-4, with D possibly TRBD1 on 5 matching bases. The length of the CDR3 is 16 residues. From germline, CDR1 is KGHSH and CDR2 LQKENI. Trimming took 6 bases from V and 0 from J, leaving 14 bases between them. The CDR3 protein is CASSSSQGATNEKLFF. As DNA, the CDR3 is TGTGCCAGCTCGTCTTCGCAGGGTGCAACTAATGAAAAACTGTTTTTT.

The DNA for the CDR3 is TGCGCCAGCAGCCTGGCCCCTCCCCAAGAGACCCAGTACTTC. Translation gives CASSLAPPQETQYF. The rearrangement links TRBV5-1 to TRBJ2-5; D remains unclear. The germline V gene encodes CDR1 SGHRS and CDR2 YFSETQ. Trimming pared 4 bases from V and 1 base from J, leaving 11 bases between. This CDR3 is 14 amino acids long.

In its sample, this clone was seen once. The V gene is TRBV30, the J gene TRBJ1-2; possible D gene TRBD1, 5 bases. Looked up from germline, CDR1 is GTSNPN and CDR2 is SVGIG (reference sequence). V lost 0 bases and J 4 bases, leaving 12 bases between the germline ends. The CDR3 totals 14 residues. Here the CDR3 reads CAWSVVRQSYGYTF. In nucleotides, the CDR3 is TGTGCCTGGAGTGTAGTAAGACAGAGCTATGGCTACACCTTC. The full variable domain, completed using reference TRBV30 and TRBJ1-2, is SQTIHQWPATLVQPVGSPLSLECTVEGTSNPNLYWYRQAAGRGLQLLFYSVGIGQISSEVPQNLSASRPQDRQFILSSKKLLLSDSGFYLCAWSVVRQSYGYTFGSGTRLTVV.

CDR3 in amino acids: CASSIDSPRNTIYF. The CDR3 region has the DNA TGTGCCAGTAGTATCGACAGTCCCCGAAACACCATATATTTT. The gene calls are TRBV19 and TRBJ1-3; D is perhaps TRBD1 (5 bases). This CDR3 contains 14 residues. Germline lookup yields CDR1 LNHDA and CDR2 SQIVND (reference sequence). V shed 3 bases and J shed 5 bases, with 11 bases lying between them.

The CDR3, as DNA: TGTGCCAGCAGCCAAGAGGGAGAGGGTCTAGCGGGAGCCTACGAGCAGTACTTC. This sequence encodes CASSQEGEGLAGAYEQYF. The chain joins TRBV4-2 to TRBJ2-7; 10 bases agree with TRBD2. Germline V lookup: CDR1 LGHNA, CDR2 YNFKEQ. The ends lost 0 bases at V and 2 bases at J; junction bases unmatched: 10. This CDR3 is built from 18 residues.

This sequence joins TRBV19 and TRBJ2-1, with TRBD2 matching over 8 bases. Germline CDR1 reads LNHDA; CDR2 reads SQIVND (reference sequence). The CDR3 runs 17 residues. Losses at the gene ends were 7 bases for V and 1 base for J; bases not matched to a gene: 12. CDR3 sequence reads: CASTLDSGTRSYNEQFF. Written as DNA, the CDR3 is TGTGCCAGTACCCTTGATTCCGGGACTAGATCCTACAATGAGCAGTTCTTC.

This chain joins TRBV6-5 and TRBJ2-7; possible D gene TRBD2, 6 bases. With 6 bases removed from V and 3 bases from J, the gap between germline ends came to 18 bases. The CDR3 sequence is 15 residues long. CDR1 is MNHEY, CDR2 SVGAGI, per germline. The CDR3 region is CASSRTSGASYEQYF. DNA of the CDR3: TGTGCCAGCAGCAGAACCTCGGGAGCGAGCTACGAGCAGTACTTC.

The rearrangement uses TRBV25-1 and TRBJ2-1; 11 bases agree with TRBD1. Trimming cost V 8 bases and J 9 bases; bases outside gene matches: 12. CDR1 MGHDK and CDR2 SYGVNS come from the germline V gene. This CDR3 has 15 amino acids. The CDR3 loop reads CASQPMDRGQGEQFF. The DNA of the CDR3 is TGTGCCAGCCAGCCCATGGACAGGGGGCAAGGTGAGCAGTTCTTC. Looking up the rest from reference TRBV25-1 and TRBJ2-1 gives the full variable domain: EADIYQTPRYLVIGTGKKITLECSQTMGHDKMYWYQQDPGMELHLIHYSYGVNSTEKGDLSSESTVSRIRTEHFPLTLESARPSHTSQYLCASQPMDRGQGEQFFGPGTRLTVL.

The genes are TRBV10-3 and TRBJ1-1, with D unclear. V dropped 7 bases and J dropped 1 base, with 10 bases sitting between them. The CDR3 is 13 amino acids. Germline V lookup: CDR1 ENHRY, CDR2 SYGVKD. CDR3 sequence reads: CAITYTENTEAFF. The CDR3 DNA is TGTGCCATCACCTACACAGAGAACACTGAAGCTTTCTTT.

This clone showed up just a few times. This rearrangement joins TRBV24-1 to TRBJ2-6; possible D gene TRBD1, 5 bases. The CDR3 is made up of 19 amino acids. Germline-derived CDR1 and CDR2 are KGHDR and SFDVKD. Trimming took 2 bases from V and 0 from J, leaving 16 bases between them. CDR3 residues: CATSDSTAPRVSGANVLTF. CDR3 coding DNA: TGTGCCACCAGTGATTCGACAGCCCCTCGCGTCTCTGGGGCCAACGTCCTGACTTTC.

The gene calls are TRBV5-1 and TRBJ1-2; 8 nucleotides line up with TRBD1. The CDR3 spans 14 residues. The V segment lost 5 bases and the J segment 4 bases; nucleotides outside the gene matches: 7. Per the germline V gene, CDR1 is SGHRS and CDR2 is YFSETQ. This CDR3 is CASSPQGAGYGYTF. The CDR3, as DNA: TGCGCCAGCAGTCCTCAGGGGGCCGGCTATGGCTACACCTTC.

The genes are TRBV6-5 and TRBJ1-2, with 8 bases lining up with TRBD1. This CDR3 region has 14 residues. Germline-derived CDR1 and CDR2 are MNHEY and SVGAGI. The trim removed 7 bases at V and 3 bases at J, leaving 7 bases unmatched. This CDR3 reads CASNEGQADYGYTF. The CDR3, as DNA: TGTGCCAGCAACGAGGGACAGGCCGACTATGGCTACACCTTC.

The chain carries TRBV6-5 and TRBJ1-1, with TRBD1 matching over 7 bases. The CDR3 spans 15 residues. Germline lookup yields CDR1 MNHEY and CDR2 SVGAGI. With V trimmed by 10 bases and J by 0 bases, 11 bases remained unmatched. Here the CDR3 DNA reads TGTGCCACCTCTCGGGACAGTCACATGAACACTGAAGCTTTCTTT. This codes for CATSRDSHMNTEAFF.